This TCR beta chain is from a study of cytomegalovirus exposure and HLA in healthy donors. The PCR had 60 Vbeta and 13 Jbeta primers. Some clones are missing from TCRdb's copy, which holds only in-frame ones; the method was immunoSEQ multiplex PCR. The sample includes about 65,000 clones, roughly 78% of them seen just once. V lost 5 bases to trimming and J lost 3 bases, with 12 bases between them. CDR1 PRHDT and CDR2 FYEKMQ come from the germline V gene (reference sequence). CDR3 length: 14 amino acids. The chain links TRBV13 to TRBJ2-3; D uncertain. Sequencing was carried out using PBMCs. This receptor was identified in a woman in her 30s in good health and CMV-seronegative. This CDR3 reads CASSITWATDTQYF. The CDR3 DNA follows: TGTGCCAGCAGCATCACTTGGGCGACAGATACGCAGTATTTT.